The 20 T cell receptor beta chains presented below share a single source sample, sequenced in a study of T cells in localized non-small cell lung cancer. Method: immunoSEQ multiplex PCR; TCRdb's copy keeps in-frame clones and lacks some. The sample lists about 35,000 clones, approximately 90% occurring once. The sequencing here drew on peripheral blood mononuclear cells, taken before any cancer treatment. These receptor sequences come from a female donor older than 55 with stage II lung adenocarcinoma.

This chain connects TRBV27 to TRBJ1-4; 8 nucleotides align to TRBD1. Germline CDR1 reads MNHEY; CDR2 reads SMNVEV (reference sequence). The CDR3 has 18 amino acids. V lost 5 bases to trimming and J lost 4 bases; unmatched junction nucleotides: 15. In DNA form, the CDR3 reads TGTGCCAGCAGTCCGCTATCCATCGGGACAGGAGGTAATGAAAAACTGTTTTTT. Translation gives CASSPLSIGTGGNEKLFF.

The chain links TRBV6-1 to TRBJ2-7; TRBD1 agrees at 9 bases. CDR1 and CDR2 from the germline V gene are MNHNS and SASEGT. The trim removed 3 bases at V and 1 base at J, leaving 4 bases unmatched. The CDR3 runs 15 residues. CDR3 amino acids: CASSDTDRGSYEQYF. DNA for the CDR3: TGTGCCAGCAGTGATACGGACAGGGGATCCTACGAGCAGTACTTC.

V is TRBV6-6 and J is TRBJ2-5; D tentatively reads TRBD1 or TRBD2 (5 bases each). Germline V gene sequence: CDR1 MNHNY, CDR2 SVGAGI (reference sequence). The CDR3 spans 14 residues. Trimming left V 7 bases short and J 5 bases short, with 17 bases between. CDR3 nucleotide sequence: TGTGCCAGCATCCCCCGGGGCGCGAGGGAGACCCAGTACTTC. This codes for CASIPRGARETQYF.

The rearrangement joins TRBV9 to TRBJ2-7, with TRBD1 matching over 12 bases. This CDR3 has 16 residues. Unmatched junction bases numbered 7, after V lost 0 bases and J lost 6 bases. The germline gives CDR1 SGDLS, CDR2 YYNGEE. CDR3 nucleotide sequence: TGTGCCAGCAGCGTAGCTACCGGGACAGGGGGCCTCGAGCAGTACTTC. Protein product: CASSVATGTGGLEQYF. Filled out from reference TRBV9 and TRBJ2-7, the complete variable domain reads DSGVTQTPKHLITATGQRVTLRCSPRSGDLSVYWYQQSLDQGLQFLIQYYNGEERAKGNILERFSAQQFPDLHSELNLSSLELGDSALYFCASSVATGTGGLEQYFGPGTRLTVT.

The V and J genes are TRBV7-9 and TRBJ2-7; 10 positions match TRBD2. CDR3 length equals 16 residues. Germline-derived CDR1 and CDR2 are SEHNR and FQNEAQ (reference sequence). The V segment lost 2 bases and the J segment 7 bases; nucleotides outside the gene matches: 11. The CDR3: CASSLSLAGAIPEQYF. CDR3 bases: TGTGCCAGCAGCTTATCCCTAGCGGGAGCTATTCCTGAGCAGTACTTC. The full variable domain, rest sourced from reference TRBV7-9 and TRBJ2-7, is DTGVSQNPRHKITKRGQNVTFRCDPISEHNRLYWYRQTLGQGPEFLTYFQNEAQLEKSRLLSDRFSAERPKGSFSTLEIQRTEQGDSAMYLCASSLSLAGAIPEQYFGPGTRLTVT.

J is TRBJ1-3 and V is TRBV11-2; 9 nucleotides agree with TRBD1. The V segment lost 3 bases and the J segment 0 bases; nucleotides outside the gene matches: 6. The CDR3 runs 17 residues. Germline V gene lookup returns CDR1 SGHAT and CDR2 FQNNGV. In DNA, the CDR3 is TGTGCCAGCAGCTTGGACAGGGGTCCCCGCTCTGGAAACACCATATATTTT. This encodes CASSLDRGPRSGNTIYF.

This chain connects TRBV10-3 to TRBJ2-5; 10 bases map to TRBD2. Germline assignment: CDR1 ENHRY and CDR2 SYGVKD. This CDR3 is 14 amino acids long. The V and J ends lost 7 bases and 11 bases, in that order; junction bases with no gene match: 13. The CDR3 DNA sequence: TGTGCCATCAAGATCAAGCGGGAGGGTGGGGAGCAGTACTTC. This gives the protein CAIKIKREGGEQYF.

The chain couples TRBV19 to TRBJ1-1; D uncertain. The CDR3 sequence is 13 residues long. Germline V CDR1 and CDR2: LNHDA, SQIVND (reference sequence). Trimming took off 8 bases at V and 6 bases at J, with 16 bases between the two ends. CDR3 bases: TGTGCCAGTTACCCCCGCAGGTACGCTGAAGCTTTCTTT. Translating it yields CASYPRRYAEAFF. The full variable domain, with the rest looked up from reference TRBV19 and TRBJ1-1, is DGGITQSPKYLFRKEGQNVTLSCEQNLNHDAMYWYRQDPGQGLRLIYYSQIVNDFQKGDIAEGYSVSREKKESFPLTVTSAQKNPTAFYLCASYPRRYAEAFFGQGTRLTVV.

The rearrangement links TRBV19 to TRBJ1-1; 7 bases are a match to TRBD1. CDR1 LNHDA and CDR2 SQIVND come from the germline V gene (reference sequence). Losses at the gene ends were 8 bases for V and 1 base for J; bases not matched to a gene: 7. This CDR3 has 14 residues. The DNA for the CDR3 is TGTGCCAGTCGTCGCACAGGGGCGAACACTGAAGCTTTCTTT. Amino acid sequence: CASRRTGANTEAFF.

CDR3 sequence (DNA): TGTGCCAGCACTCGGGCCGGGGGCTCCTACGAGCAGTACTTC. Protein: CASTRAGGSYEQYF. The J gene is TRBJ2-7, the V gene TRBV2; TRBD2 is a possible D gene (6 bases). The germline V and J ends were trimmed by 7 bases and 0 bases, with 13 bases remaining between them. From germline, CDR1 is SNHLY and CDR2 FYNNEI. The CDR3 sequence is 14 residues long.

The V call is TRBV28, the J call TRBJ2-7; the match to TRBD1 covers 8 bases. CDR1 MDHEN and CDR2 SYDVKM come from the germline V gene. The CDR3 is 12 amino acids. Trimming at V came to 10 bases and at J to 4 bases, leaving 6 bases not matched to a gene. The chain's CDR3 is CATMDRVYEQYF. As DNA, the CDR3 is TGTGCCACCATGGACAGGGTGTACGAGCAGTACTTC.

Concerning this clone: A far more abundant clone sits one base away, making this likely a read error. Other DNA sequences of this sample code for an identical CDR3. CDR3 nucleotide sequence: TGTGCCAGCAGCTTAGAGAGGAACACTGAAGCTTTCTTT. Translation: CASSLERNTEAFF. The rearrangement uses TRBV11-2 and TRBJ1-1, with D unresolved. CDR3 size: 13 residues. Trimming stripped 0 bases from V and 1 base from J, with 3 bases between. From germline, CDR1 is SGHAT and CDR2 FQNNGV. The entire variable domain, with the rest obtained from reference TRBV11-2 and TRBJ1-1, is as follows: EAGVAQSPRYKIIEKRQSVAFWCNPISGHATLYWYQQILGQGPKLLIQFQNNGVVDDSQLPKDRFSAERLKGVDSTLKIQPAKLEDSAVYLCASSLERNTEAFFGQGTRLTVV.

The V and J genes are TRBV5-4 and TRBJ1-1; TRBD1 matches 7 bases. V shed 4 bases and J 6 bases; nucleotides not matched to a gene: 9. This CDR3 has 14 residues. Per the germline V gene, CDR1 is SGHNT and CDR2 is YYREEE (reference sequence). The CDR3 sequence is CASSPSGTEPEAFF. The CDR3 DNA follows: TGTGCCAGCAGCCCCTCCGGGACAGAACCTGAAGCTTTCTTT.

This chain uses TRBV2 with TRBJ1-1; no reliable D call. CDR1 and CDR2 from the germline V gene are SNHLY and FYNNEI. This CDR3 has 14 amino acids. V was clipped by 7 bases and J by 4 bases, with 16 bases between them. The CDR3 is CASMLDGRGTEAFF. CDR3 DNA: TGTGCCAGCATGCTCGACGGCAGAGGCACTGAAGCTTTCTTT.

The chain joins TRBV7-6 to TRBJ2-3; D uncertain. Trimming cost V 1 base and J 1 base, with 6 bases left between them. Germline V gene lookup returns CDR1 SGHVS and CDR2 FNYEAQ. This CDR3 has 14 amino acids. The CDR3 protein is CASSLGPGTDTQYF. The CDR3 DNA sequence: TGTGCCAGCAGCTTAGGGCCGGGCACAGATACGCAGTATTTT.

The chain joins TRBV5-4 to TRBJ2-1; no reliable D call. Germline V gene lookup returns CDR1 SGHNT and CDR2 YYREEE (reference sequence). V lost 3 bases and J 5 bases, leaving 6 bases between the germline ends. The CDR3 runs 12 residues. The CDR3 nucleotides are TGTGCCAGCAGCTCATGGGACAATGAGCAGTTCTTC. Translated: CASSSWDNEQFF.

V usage is TRBV7-6 and J usage is TRBJ2-1; 9 positions agree with TRBD1. Germline V gene data show CDR1 as SGHVS and CDR2 as FNYEAQ. There are 16 residues in the CDR3. With V trimmed by 1 base and J by 0 bases, 1 base remained unmatched. CDR3 sequence (DNA): TGTGCCAGCAGCTTAGGGACAGGGGCCTCCTACAATGAGCAGTTCTTC. Residues: CASSLGTGASYNEQFF.

This clone was seen only a few times. This chain joins TRBV21-1 and TRBJ1-1. TRBV21-1 is described as a pseudogene. The CDR3 totals 14 residues. The CDR3 DNA sequence: TGTGCCAGCAGCAAAGGTTATAGGAACACTGAAGCTTTCTTT. Amino acid sequence: CASSKGYRNTEAFF.

The rearrangement links TRBV11-2 to TRBJ2-7, with TRBD1 identical over 9 bases. This CDR3 spans 15 amino acids. Unmatched junction bases numbered 10, after V lost 4 bases and J lost 6 bases. Germline lookup yields CDR1 SGHAT and CDR2 FQNNGV. Here the CDR3 DNA reads TGTGCCAGCAGCTACGGGGACAGGGCGACGGCCGAGCAGTACTTC. Translating it yields CASSYGDRATAEQYF.

The chain links TRBV7-9 to TRBJ2-7; no clear D gene. The CDR3 covers 14 residues. With 3 bases removed from V and 2 bases from J, the gap between germline ends came to 11 bases. Per germline, CDR1 SEHNR and CDR2 FQNEAQ (reference sequence). CDR3 in DNA: TGTGCCAGCAGCTTTTATTCATCGGCCTACGAGCAGTACTTC. Translated: CASSFYSSAYEQYF. Using reference TRBV7-9 and TRBJ2-7 for the parts outside the CDR3, the full variable domain is DTGVSQNPRHKITKRGQNVTFRCDPISEHNRLYWYRQTLGQGPEFLTYFQNEAQLEKSRLLSDRFSAERPKGSFSTLEIQRTEQGDSAMYLCASSFYSSAYEQYFGPGTRLTVT.